These 27 T cell receptor beta chains originate from one sample sequenced in a study of T cell responses to AZD1222 COVID-19 vaccine. Sequenced by immunoSEQ multiplex PCR; TCRdb stores in-frame clones only, minus some. This sample has around 130,000 clones, with around 84% found just once. Sequences were derived from peripheral blood, sampled on day 0 of AZD1222 vaccination. The receptors here all came from an adult in good health.

The rearrangement uses TRBV4-3 and TRBJ1-2; unclear D gene. The ends were cut back, 0 bases at V and 0 bases at J, with 8 bases in the middle. CDR1 and CDR2 (germline): LGHNA, YSLEER. There are 15 residues in the CDR3. The chain's CDR3 is CASSQDDTANYGYTF. In DNA form, the CDR3 reads TGCGCCAGCAGCCAAGACGACACAGCTAACTATGGCTACACCTTC.

The chain carries TRBV10-3 and TRBJ2-5, with a tentative D call TRBD2 (5 bases). CDR1 is ENHRY and CDR2 is SYGVKD in the germline V gene. CDR3 length: 17 residues. V lost 10 bases, J lost 5 bases, and 29 bases lay in between. CDR3 nucleotide sequence: TGTGCCACCACCGGGGTCTTGTCCGTCCAGGACGGGGAGACCCAGTACTTC. This encodes CATTGVLSVQDGETQYF.

The chain joins TRBV2 to TRBJ1-5; the D gene is possibly TRBD1 (5 bases). This CDR3 spans 13 amino acids. V dropped 8 bases and J dropped 4 bases, with 12 bases sitting between them. The germline V gene encodes CDR1 SNHLY and CDR2 FYNNEI. CDR3 residues: CASSLGVNQPQHF. The CDR3 nucleotides read TGTGCCAGCTCCCTGGGGGTAAATCAGCCCCAGCATTTT.

This chain connects TRBV7-3 to TRBJ2-2, with D hard to call. CDR1 SGHTA and CDR2 FQGTGA come from the germline V gene. The CDR3 is made up of 12 amino acids. V was cut by 5 bases and J by 2 bases, with 3 bases left in between. The CDR3 loop reads CASSPNTGELFF. CDR3 nucleotide sequence: TGTGCCAGCAGCCCAAACACCGGGGAGCTGTTTTTT.

The rearrangement joins TRBV28 to TRBJ1-2, with D perhaps matching TRBD1 (6 bases). Germline-derived CDR1 and CDR2 are MDHEN and SYDVKM. Trimming took 7 bases from V and 4 from J, leaving 16 bases between them. This CDR3 is 14 amino acids long. Here the CDR3 DNA reads TGTGCCAGCATCCCCGTGGGGGCCTCCTATGGCTACACCTTC. This translates into CASIPVGASYGYTF.

The chain links TRBV3-1 (or the pseudogene TRBV3-2) to TRBJ2-2; no reliable D call. CDR1 and CDR2 from the germline V gene are LGHDT and YNNKEL (reference sequence). The CDR3 runs to 17 residues. V dropped 2 bases and J dropped 3 bases, with 16 bases sitting between them. CDR3 region: CASSQRFVMSYTGELFF. The DNA for the CDR3 is TGTGCCAGCAGCCAAAGGTTCGTGATGTCTTACACCGGGGAGCTGTTTTTT.

V and J are TRBV5-1 and TRBJ1-6, with D unresolved. V shed 0 bases and J shed 8 bases, with 9 bases lying between them. The CDR3 consists of 14 residues. CDR1 and CDR2 (germline): SGHRS, YFSETQ. CDR3: CASSLGEVYSPLHF. The DNA of the CDR3 is TGCGCCAGCAGCTTGGGCGAGGTTTATTCACCCCTCCACTTT. Full variable domain (missing parts from reference TRBV5-1 and TRBJ1-6): KAGVTQTPRYLIKTRGQQVTLSCSPISGHRSVSWYQQTPGQGLQFLFEYFSETQRNKGNFPGRFSGRQFSNSRSEMNVSTLELGDSALYLCASSLGEVYSPLHFGNGTRLTVT.

This chain joins TRBV28 and TRBJ2-3; D not resolved. Germline assignment: CDR1 MDHEN and CDR2 SYDVKM. With 7 bases removed from V and 3 bases from J, the gap between germline ends came to 8 bases. The CDR3 extends over 12 amino acids. This CDR3 reads CASTGSTDTQYF. CDR3 nucleotides: TGTGCCAGCACTGGTTCAACAGATACGCAGTATTTT.

The CDR3 nucleotides read TGTGCCAGCAGTTACTCCAGAGGGGGAAACACCATATATTTT. Encoded protein: CASSYSRGGNTIYF. The chain is built from TRBV6-5 and TRBJ1-3, with no clear D. Trimming stripped 0 bases from V and 4 bases from J, with 7 bases between. Germline V gene sequence: CDR1 MNHEY, CDR2 SVGAGI. This CDR3 is 14 amino acids long.

The chain couples TRBV3-1 (or the pseudogene TRBV3-2) to TRBJ2-3, with D hard to call. The CDR3 consists of 14 residues. Trimming took 4 bases from V and 1 from J, leaving 9 bases between them. CDR1 is LGHDT and CDR2 is YNNKEL in the germline V gene (reference sequence). CDR3 loop: CASSLPGRTDTQYF. The CDR3, as DNA: TGTGCCAGCAGCCTCCCGGGCCGCACAGATACGCAGTATTTT.

The V and J genes are TRBV10-3 and TRBJ2-7, with 9 nucleotides matching TRBD1. Germline-derived CDR1 and CDR2 are ENHRY and SYGVKD. V lost 4 bases, J lost 4 bases, and 5 bases stayed unmatched. The CDR3 length is 14 residues. The CDR3 reads CAISGGQGAYEQYF. The DNA for the CDR3 is TGTGCCATCAGTGGGGGACAGGGAGCGTACGAGCAGTACTTC.

The J gene is TRBJ1-2, the V gene TRBV2; D unresolved. The V gene's germline CDR1 is SNHLY and CDR2 FYNNEI. The CDR3 is 13 residues long. Trimming pared 7 bases from V and 8 bases from J, leaving 17 bases between. The DNA of the CDR3 is TGTGCCAGCACCGAAGAGGGCAGTCAGGGCTACACCTTC. Translating it yields CASTEEGSQGYTF.

This chain connects TRBV11-2 to TRBJ2-3; 10 nucleotides agree with TRBD1. This CDR3 has 15 amino acids. V dropped 5 bases and J dropped 1; count of bases not matched to a gene: 3. Germline V gives CDR1 SGHAT, CDR2 FQNNGV. CDR3 region: CASSPGTGGTDTQYF. The CDR3 nucleotides read TGTGCCAGCAGCCCCGGGACAGGGGGCACAGATACGCAGTATTTT.

The chain combines TRBV27 with TRBJ1-3, with 9 nucleotides matching TRBD1. CDR1 and CDR2 from the germline V gene are MNHEY and SMNVEV (reference sequence). The CDR3 covers 15 residues. V was pared by 3 bases and J by 5 bases, with 5 bases of the junction left unmatched. CDR3 coding DNA: TGTGCCAGCAGTTTGATGGGGACAGGGAGAAACACCATATATTTT. This gives the protein CASSLMGTGRNTIYF.

With regard to this clone: Other DNA sequences in this sample translate to the same CDR3. The CDR3 nucleotides are TGTGCCAGCTCACCACAGGGAAATCAGCCCCAGCATTTT. Protein product: CASSPQGNQPQHF. The chain joins TRBV18 to TRBJ1-5, with D hard to call. V lost 1 base, J lost 4 bases, and 5 bases lay in between. The CDR3 length is 13 residues. Germline CDR1 reads KGHSH; CDR2 reads LQKENI.

V is TRBV7-2 and J is TRBJ1-5; TRBD1 agrees at 9 bases. CDR1 and CDR2 (germline): SGHTA, FQGNSA. Trimming took 7 bases from V and 6 from J; bases not matched to a gene: 10. The CDR3 totals 15 residues. The CDR3 bases are TGTGCCAGCACCCTCACAGGGGGCGCAGTTCAGCCCCAGCATTTT. As protein: CASTLTGGAVQPQHF.

This sequence joins TRBV10-3 and TRBJ1-4; the D gene is possibly TRBD1 (5 bases). Trimming took 6 bases from V and 7 from J, leaving 15 bases between them. This CDR3 has 14 residues. Germline loops: CDR1 ENHRY, CDR2 SYGVKD. The CDR3 DNA reads TGTGCCATCAGCCAGGGAGATGGTAGTGAAAAACTGTTTTTT. Its protein product is CAISQGDGSEKLFF.

The chain couples TRBV9 to TRBJ2-2, with D perhaps given as TRBD1 or TRBD2 (5 bases each). Per the germline V gene, CDR1 is SGDLS and CDR2 is YYNGEE. Trimming removed 4 bases from V and 4 bases from J, with 11 bases in between. This CDR3 has 14 amino acids. The CDR3 loop reads CASSLGVSTGELFF. The CDR3 coding sequence is TGTGCCAGCAGCCTGGGGGTTTCCACCGGGGAGCTGTTTTTT.

V gene TRBV18 combines with J gene TRBJ1-2, with D perhaps matching TRBD1 (6 bases). CDR3 size: 15 residues. CDR1 is KGHSH, CDR2 LQKENI, per germline. V lost 3 bases to trimming and J lost 3 bases, with 14 bases between them. In DNA, the CDR3 is TGTGCCAGCTCACCCCTCGGACAGATACACTATGGCTACACCTTC. This gives the protein CASSPLGQIHYGYTF.

The chain carries TRBV9 and TRBJ2-1; no definite D call. This CDR3 has 18 residues. The germline V gene encodes CDR1 SGDLS and CDR2 YYNGEE. With 0 bases removed from V and 5 bases from J, the gap between germline ends came to 21 bases. This chain's CDR3 is CASSVDLQRWGLDNEQFF. DNA of the CDR3: TGTGCCAGCAGCGTAGATCTACAACGATGGGGTCTTGACAATGAGCAGTTCTTC.

This clone has only one observation. V is TRBV12-5 and J is TRBJ2-5; a weak D match, TRBD2 (5 bases). Germline CDR1 reads LGHNT; CDR2 reads FRNRAP. This CDR3 is 13 amino acids long. V dropped 6 bases and J dropped 7 bases, with 15 bases sitting between them. This CDR3 reads CASGLGRDGTQYF. In DNA form, the CDR3 reads TGTGCTAGTGGCCTCGGTCGGGATGGGACCCAGTACTTC. Full variable domain (remainder filled in from reference TRBV12-5 and TRBJ2-5): DARVTQTPRHKVTEMGQEVTMRCQPILGHNTVFWYRQTMMQGLELLAYFRNRAPLDDSGMPKDRFSAEMPDATLATLKIQPSEPRDSAVYFCASGLGRDGTQYFGPGTRLLVL.

The genes are TRBV7-9 and TRBJ1-3; D is possibly TRBD1 (6 bases). Trimming stripped 2 bases from V and 4 bases from J, with 9 bases between. The CDR3 consists of 14 residues. Germline-derived CDR1 and CDR2 are SEHNR and FQNEAQ (reference sequence). CDR3 DNA: TGTGCCAGCAGCTTAAACAGGGCCGGAAACACCATATATTTT. It translates to CASSLNRAGNTIYF. The full variable domain, with the rest looked up from reference TRBV7-9 and TRBJ1-3, is DTGVSQNPRHKITKRGQNVTFRCDPISEHNRLYWYRQTLGQGPEFLTYFQNEAQLEKSRLLSDRFSAERPKGSFSTLEIQRTEQGDSAMYLCASSLNRAGNTIYFGEGSWLTVV.

This rearrangement joins TRBV5-5 to TRBJ1-6; 12 nucleotides line up with TRBD1. In germline, CDR1 is SGHKS, CDR2 YYEKEE (reference sequence). The CDR3 runs to 16 residues. Trimming at V came to 4 bases and at J to 7 bases, leaving 6 bases not matched to a gene. The CDR3 region has the DNA TGTGCCAGCAGCGGCGGGACAGGGGGCATGAATTCACCCCTCCACTTT. It yields the protein CASSGGTGGMNSPLHF. The whole variable domain, remainder taken from reference TRBV5-5 and TRBJ1-6, is DAGVTQSPTHLIKTRGQQVTLRCSPISGHKSVSWYQQVLGQGPQFIFQYYEKEERGRGNFPDRFSARQFPNYSSELNVNALLLGDSALYLCASSGGTGGMNSPLHFGNGTRLTVT.

This clone has a single count. The chain links TRBV28 to TRBJ1-6, with D perhaps matching TRBD1 (6 bases). CDR1 and CDR2 from the germline V gene are MDHEN and SYDVKM. With 6 bases removed from V and 0 bases from J, the gap between germline ends came to 15 bases. The CDR3 spans 17 residues. This CDR3 is CASRSGHLSSYNSPLHF. CDR3 nucleotides: TGTGCCAGCAGATCGGGACACCTGAGCTCCTATAATTCACCCCTCCACTTT.

This chain joins TRBV6-1 and TRBJ2-7; tentative D call: TRBD1 (5 bases). Trimming removed 3 bases at V and 3 bases at J, with 15 bases between. The CDR3 runs 15 residues. Germline V gene sequence: CDR1 MNHNS, CDR2 SASEGT. CDR3 nucleotides: TGTGCCAGCAGTGAGAGTTCACAGGCCTACTACGAGCAGTACTTC. It yields the protein CASSESSQAYYEQYF.

The V and J genes are TRBV7-8 and TRBJ1-4, with unresolved D. The CDR3 runs to 15 residues. The ends were cut back, 1 base at V and 0 bases at J, with 6 bases in the middle. CDR1 is SGHVS, CDR2 FQNEAQ, per germline. The DNA of the CDR3 is TGTGCCAGCAGCTTAGATCTTGCAACTAATGAAAAACTGTTTTTT. Its protein is CASSLDLATNEKLFF.

This clone has just a few counts. The V gene is TRBV6-5, the J gene TRBJ1-1; D gene uncertain. The germline V gene encodes CDR1 MNHEY and CDR2 SVGAGI. The CDR3 runs 11 residues. Trimming stripped 4 bases from V and 2 bases from J, with 2 bases between. In DNA form, the CDR3 reads TGTGCCAGCAGTTCCAACACTGAAGCTTTCTTT. This translates into CASSSNTEAFF.